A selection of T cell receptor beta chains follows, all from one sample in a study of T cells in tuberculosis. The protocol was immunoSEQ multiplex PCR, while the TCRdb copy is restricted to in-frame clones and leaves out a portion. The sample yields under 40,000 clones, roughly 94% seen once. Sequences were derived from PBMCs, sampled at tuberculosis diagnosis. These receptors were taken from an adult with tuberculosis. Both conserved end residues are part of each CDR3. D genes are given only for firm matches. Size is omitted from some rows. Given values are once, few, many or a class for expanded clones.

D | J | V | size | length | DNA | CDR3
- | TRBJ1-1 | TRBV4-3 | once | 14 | TGCGCCAGCAGCCATTCCAGGGGGAACACTGAAGCTTTCTTT | CASSHSRGNTEAFF
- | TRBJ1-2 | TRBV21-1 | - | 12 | TGTGCCAGCAGCAAAGATAGGGGGCCCTACACCTTC | CASSKDRGPYTF
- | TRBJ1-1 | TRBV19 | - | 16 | TGTGCCAGTAGTACCGCCTCCCCACCCAGATATTATGAAGCTTTCTTT | CASSTASPPRYYEAFF
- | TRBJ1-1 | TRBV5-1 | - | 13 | TGCGCCAGCAGCTTACAGGGTAGCACTGAAGCTTTCTTT | CASSLQGSTEAFF
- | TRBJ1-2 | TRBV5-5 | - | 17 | TGTGCCAGCAGCCCCGAAGGGAGGGGTCGTGGTAACTATGGCTACACCTTC | CASSPEGRGRGNYGYTF
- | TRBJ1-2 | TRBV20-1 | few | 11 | TGCAGTGCTAGCTTTCTTTCCGGCTACACCTTC | CSASFLSGYTF
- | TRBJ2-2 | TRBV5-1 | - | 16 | TGCGCCAGCAGCTTGGGATTGGCAGGGGGGACCGGGGAGCTGTTTTTT | CASSLGLAGGTGELFF
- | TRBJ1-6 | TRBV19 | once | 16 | TGTGCCAGTAGTATTGAGGCGGGGGTTCCGAGCTCACCCCTCCACTTT | CASSIEAGVPSSPLHF
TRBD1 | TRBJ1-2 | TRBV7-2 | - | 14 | TGTGCCAGCAGCCTTGAGGGACAGGGGATTGGCTACACCTTC | CASSLEGQGIGYTF
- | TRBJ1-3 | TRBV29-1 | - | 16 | TGCAGCGCCGCAAAAGGGGGATTGGGCTCTGGAAACACCATATATTTT | CSAAKGGLGSGNTIYF
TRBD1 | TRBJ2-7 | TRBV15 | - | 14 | TGTGCCACCAGCAAGGGACAGGGACCCTACGAGCAGTACTTC | CATSKGQGPYEQYF
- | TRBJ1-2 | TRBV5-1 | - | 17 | TGCGCCAGCAGCTGGACAGCCACGACCAGTACTAACTATGGCTACACCTTC | CASSWTATTSTNYGYTF
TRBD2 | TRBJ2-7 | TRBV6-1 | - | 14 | TGTGCCAGCATGCTAGGGACTACCCTCTACGAGCAGTACTTC | CASMLGTTLYEQYF
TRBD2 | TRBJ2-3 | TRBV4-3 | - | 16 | TGCGCCAGCAGCCAGACGGGCGGGGGGAGCACAGATACGCAGTATTTT | CASSQTGGGSTDTQYF
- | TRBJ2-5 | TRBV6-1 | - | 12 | TGTGCCAGCAGTCGGAGGGATTGGACCCAGTACTTC | CASSRRDWTQYF
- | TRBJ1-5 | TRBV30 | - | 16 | TGTGCCTGGAGTGTAGCCCGGCAGGGTGGGAATCAGCCCCAGCATTTT | CAWSVARQGGNQPQHF
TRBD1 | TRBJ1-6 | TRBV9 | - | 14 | TGTGCCAGCAGTACCGGACAGGGAGGTTCACCCCTCCACTTT | CASSTGQGGSPLHF
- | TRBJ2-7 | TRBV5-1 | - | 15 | TGCGCCAGCAGCTTGGTGCGGGGGCCTCAATACGAGCAGTACTTC | CASSLVRGPQYEQYF
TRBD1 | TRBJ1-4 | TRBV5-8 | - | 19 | TGTGCCAGCAGCTTGGACCAGGGGGGTAGAATTGCAACTAATGAAAAACTGTTTTTT | CASSLDQGGRIATNEKLFF
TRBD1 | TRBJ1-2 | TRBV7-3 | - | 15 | TGTGCCAGCAGCCCTCGACAGGGGCCTAACTATGGCTACACCTTC | CASSPRQGPNYGYTF
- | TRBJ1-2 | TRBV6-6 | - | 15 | TGTGCCAGCAGTAATAAAGAAAATGGACAGTATGGCTACACCTTC | CASSNKENGQYGYTF
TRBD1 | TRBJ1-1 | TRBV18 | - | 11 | TGTGCCAGCTCAGACAGGGGGAACGCTTTCTTT | CASSDRGNAFF
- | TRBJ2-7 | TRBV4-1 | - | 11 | TGCGCCAGGGGGCGCATCCACGAGCAGTACTTC | CARGRIHEQYF
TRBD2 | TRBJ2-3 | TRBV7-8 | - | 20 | TGTGCCAGCAGCATAGACGGTATCGGTCTAGCGGGGATCAGCACAGATACGCAGTATTTT | CASSIDGIGLAGISTDTQYF
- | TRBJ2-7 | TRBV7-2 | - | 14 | TGTGCCAGCAGCTTAGTTGGGGGAGGGGGCGAGCAGTACTTC | CASSLVGGGGEQYF
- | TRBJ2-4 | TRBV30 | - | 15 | TGTGCCTGGACGCGGCAACCCCTAGCCAAAAACATTCAGTACTTC | CAWTRQPLAKNIQYF
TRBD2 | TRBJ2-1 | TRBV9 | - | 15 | TGTGCCAGCAGCCCTATTAGCGGGGCCTACAATGAGCAGTTCTTC | CASSPISGAYNEQFF
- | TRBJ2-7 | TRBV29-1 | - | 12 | TGCAGCGTTGATGCGGGTTCCTACGAGCAGTACTTC | CSVDAGSYEQYF
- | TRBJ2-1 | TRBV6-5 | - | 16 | TGTGCCAGCAGTTCGGAAAAACTAGGCCACGGGGATGAGCAGTTCTTC | CASSSEKLGHGDEQFF
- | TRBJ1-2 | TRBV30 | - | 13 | TGTGCCTGGACTTTCGGGAGGGCTTATGGCTACACCTTC | CAWTFGRAYGYTF
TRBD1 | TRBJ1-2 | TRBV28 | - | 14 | TGTGCCAGCAGTTTTGGAGGGGGCGCAGATGGCTACACCTTC | CASSFGGGADGYTF
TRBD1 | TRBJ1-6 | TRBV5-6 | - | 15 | TGTGCCAGCAGCTTAGACCAGGGGGTTCGTTCACCCCTCCACTTT | CASSLDQGVRSPLHF
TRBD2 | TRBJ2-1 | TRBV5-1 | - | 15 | TGCGCCAGCAGCTTGGTAGCGGGGGGGCACAATGAGCAGTTCTTC | CASSLVAGGHNEQFF
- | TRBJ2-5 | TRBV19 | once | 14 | TGTGCCAGTAGTATAGGCAGGTACCAAGAGACCCAGTACTTC | CASSIGRYQETQYF
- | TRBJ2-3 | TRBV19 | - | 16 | TGTGCCAGTAGTATAGGAGCGGTGACTAGCACAGATACGCAGTATTTT | CASSIGAVTSTDTQYF
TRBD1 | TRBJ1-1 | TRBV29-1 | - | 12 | TGCAGCGCCGGACAGGGAGGCACTGAAGCTTTCTTT | CSAGQGGTEAFF
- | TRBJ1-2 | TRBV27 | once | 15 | TGTGCCAGCAGTTCACAAAACACAGGGTTCTATGGCTACACCTTC | CASSSQNTGFYGYTF
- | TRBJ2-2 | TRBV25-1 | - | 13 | TGTGCCAGCAGTGGTCGGAACACCGGGGAGCTGTTTTTT | CASSGRNTGELFF
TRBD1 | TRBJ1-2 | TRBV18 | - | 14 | TGTGCCAGCTCACCAAAGACAGGGGACTATGGCTACACCTTC | CASSPKTGDYGYTF
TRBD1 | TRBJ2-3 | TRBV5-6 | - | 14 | TGTGCCAGCAGCTGGGGGACAGGCACAGATACGCAGTATTTT | CASSWGTGTDTQYF
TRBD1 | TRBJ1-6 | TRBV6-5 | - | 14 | TGTGCCAGCAGCCGACAGGGGGCTAATTCACCCCTCCACTTT | CASSRQGANSPLHF
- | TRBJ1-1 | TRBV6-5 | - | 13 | TGTGCCAGCAGTTTGGTGTTAGCCACTGAAGCTTTCTTT | CASSLVLATEAFF
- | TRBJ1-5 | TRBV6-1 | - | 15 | TGTGCCAGCGGTCGGGCAGGGGATAGCAATCAGCCCCAGCATTTT | CASGRAGDSNQPQHF
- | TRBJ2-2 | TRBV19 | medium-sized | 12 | TGTGCCGGTGGTTGGCCCACCGGGGAGCTGTTTTTT | CAGGWPTGELFF
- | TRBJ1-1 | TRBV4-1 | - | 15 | TGCGCCAGCAGCTTAGCCGGGACAAAGAACACTGAAGCTTTCTTT | CASSLAGTKNTEAFF
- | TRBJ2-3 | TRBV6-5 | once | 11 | TGTGCCAGCAGGGGGGGAGATACGCAGTATTTT | CASRGGDTQYF
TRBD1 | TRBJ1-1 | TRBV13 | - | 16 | TGTGCCAGCAGCTCCCGGGACAGGTTGAGGAACACTGAAGCTTTCTTT | CASSSRDRLRNTEAFF
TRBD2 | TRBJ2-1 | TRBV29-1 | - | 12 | TGCAGCACGGGGCGGGGGGGCAATGAGCAGTTCTTC | CSTGRGGNEQFF
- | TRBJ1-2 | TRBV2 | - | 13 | TGTGCCAGCAGTGATCAGGGGAAGCGAGGCTACACCTTC | CASSDQGKRGYTF
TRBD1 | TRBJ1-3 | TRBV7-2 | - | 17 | TGTGCCAGCAGCCGGCTCTTGCCAGGGGGTACTGGAAACACCATATATTTT | CASSRLLPGGTGNTIYF
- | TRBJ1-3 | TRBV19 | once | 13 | TGTGCCAGTAGTATAGTATCTGGAAACACCATATATTTT | CASSIVSGNTIYF
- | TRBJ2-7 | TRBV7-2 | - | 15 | TGTGCCAGCAGCTTAGCCCCGGGCGGGGCCTACGAGCAGTACTTC | CASSLAPGGAYEQYF
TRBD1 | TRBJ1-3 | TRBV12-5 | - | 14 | TGTGCTAGTGGGCCCGGACAGGGGTTGAACACCATATATTTT | CASGPGQGLNTIYF
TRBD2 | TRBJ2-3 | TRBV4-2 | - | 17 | TGTGCCAGCAGCCAAGTCATCCGGGGGGATCACACAGATACGCAGTATTTT | CASSQVIRGDHTDTQYF
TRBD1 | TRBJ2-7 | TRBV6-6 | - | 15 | TGTGCCAGCAGTACCATGGGACAGGGGGCCTACGAGCAGTACTTC | CASSTMGQGAYEQYF
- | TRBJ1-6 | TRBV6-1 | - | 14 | TGTGCCAGCACGCGGAGGGACTATAATTCACCCCTCCACTTT | CASTRRDYNSPLHF
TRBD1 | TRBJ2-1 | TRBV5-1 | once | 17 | TGCGCCAGCAGCACCGGGACAGGGCGGATCCGGGCCGATGAGCAGTTCTTC | CASSTGTGRIRADEQFF
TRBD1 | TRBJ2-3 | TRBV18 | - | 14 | TGTGCCAGCTCACTGACAGGGGGCCTGGATACGCAGTATTTT | CASSLTGGLDTQYF